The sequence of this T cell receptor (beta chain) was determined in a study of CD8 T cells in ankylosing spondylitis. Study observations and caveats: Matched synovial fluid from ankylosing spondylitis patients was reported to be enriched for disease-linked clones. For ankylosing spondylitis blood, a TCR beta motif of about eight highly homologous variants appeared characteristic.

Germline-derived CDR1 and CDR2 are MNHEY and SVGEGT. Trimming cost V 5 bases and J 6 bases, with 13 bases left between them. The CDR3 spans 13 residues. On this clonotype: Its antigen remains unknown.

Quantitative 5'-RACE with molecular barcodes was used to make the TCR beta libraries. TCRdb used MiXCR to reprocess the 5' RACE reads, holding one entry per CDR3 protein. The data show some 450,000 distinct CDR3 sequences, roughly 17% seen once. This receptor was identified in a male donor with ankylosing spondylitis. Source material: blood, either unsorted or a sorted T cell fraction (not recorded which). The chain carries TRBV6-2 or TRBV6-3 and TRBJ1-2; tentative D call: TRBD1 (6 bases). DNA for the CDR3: TGTGCCAGCAGTGACAGGAGGTCGGATGGCTACACCTTC. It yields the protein CASSDRRSDGYTF.